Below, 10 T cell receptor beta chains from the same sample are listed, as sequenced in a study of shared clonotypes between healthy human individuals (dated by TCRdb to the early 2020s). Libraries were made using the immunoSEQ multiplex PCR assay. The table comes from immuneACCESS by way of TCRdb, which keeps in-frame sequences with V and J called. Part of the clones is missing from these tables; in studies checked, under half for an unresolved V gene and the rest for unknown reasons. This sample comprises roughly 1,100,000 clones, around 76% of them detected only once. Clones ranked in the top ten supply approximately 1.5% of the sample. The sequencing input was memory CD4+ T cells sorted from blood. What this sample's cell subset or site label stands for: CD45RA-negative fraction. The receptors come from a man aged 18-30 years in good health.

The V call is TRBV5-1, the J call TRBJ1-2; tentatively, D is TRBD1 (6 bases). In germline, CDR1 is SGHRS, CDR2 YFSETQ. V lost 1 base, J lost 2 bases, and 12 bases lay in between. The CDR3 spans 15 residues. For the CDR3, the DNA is TGCGCCAGCAGCTTGCAGGGGCGCGGCAACTATGGCTACACCTTC. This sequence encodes CASSLQGRGNYGYTF.

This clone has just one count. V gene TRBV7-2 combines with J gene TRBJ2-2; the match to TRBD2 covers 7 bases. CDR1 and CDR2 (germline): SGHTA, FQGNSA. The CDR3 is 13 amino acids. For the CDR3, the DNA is TGTGCTAATACGGGGGGAAACACCGGGGAGCTGTTTTTT. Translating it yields CANTGGNTGELFF.

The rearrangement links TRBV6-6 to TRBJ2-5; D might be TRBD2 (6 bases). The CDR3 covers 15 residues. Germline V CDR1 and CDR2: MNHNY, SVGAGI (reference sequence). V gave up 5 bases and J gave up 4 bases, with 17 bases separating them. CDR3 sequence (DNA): TGTGCCAGCAGTGAGGGCCTAGCGAAGAGAGAGACCCAGTACTTC. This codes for CASSEGLAKRETQYF.

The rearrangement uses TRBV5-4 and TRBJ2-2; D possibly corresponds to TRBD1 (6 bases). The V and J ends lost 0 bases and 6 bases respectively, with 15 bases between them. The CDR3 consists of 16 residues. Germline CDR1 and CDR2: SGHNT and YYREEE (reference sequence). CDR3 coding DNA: TGTGCCAGCAGCTTGGCTGGGGGCGCATTTTCCGGGGAGCTGTTTTTT. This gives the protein CASSLAGGAFSGELFF.

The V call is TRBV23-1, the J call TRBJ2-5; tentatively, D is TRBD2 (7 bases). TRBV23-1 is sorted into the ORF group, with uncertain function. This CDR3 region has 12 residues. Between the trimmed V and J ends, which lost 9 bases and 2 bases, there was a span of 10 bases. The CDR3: CASKGGQETQYF. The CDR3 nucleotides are TGCGCCAGTAAGGGGGGGCAAGAGACCCAGTACTTC.

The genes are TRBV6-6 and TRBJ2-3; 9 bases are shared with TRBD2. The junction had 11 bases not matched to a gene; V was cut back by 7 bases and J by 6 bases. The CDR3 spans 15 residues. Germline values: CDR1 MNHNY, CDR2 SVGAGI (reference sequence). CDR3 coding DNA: TGTGCCAGCATACTTCAAGCGGGAGGAGCGGATACGCAGTATTTT. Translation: CASILQAGGADTQYF.

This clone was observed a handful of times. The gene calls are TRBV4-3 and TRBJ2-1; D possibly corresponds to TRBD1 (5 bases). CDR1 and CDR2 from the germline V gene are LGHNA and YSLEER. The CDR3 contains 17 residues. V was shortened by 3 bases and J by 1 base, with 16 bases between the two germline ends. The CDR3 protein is CASSQARAPTSYNEQFF. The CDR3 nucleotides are TGCGCCAGCAGCCAGGCCAGGGCCCCCACGTCCTACAATGAGCAGTTCTTC.

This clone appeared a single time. This CDR3 is CGREGCPTEAFF. CDR3 sequence (DNA): TGCGGAAGGGAGGGTTGTCCCACTGAAGCTTTCTTT. The chain carries TRBV5-1 and TRBJ1-1, with D unclear. Germline assignment: CDR1 SGHRS and CDR2 YFSETQ. This CDR3 has 12 residues.

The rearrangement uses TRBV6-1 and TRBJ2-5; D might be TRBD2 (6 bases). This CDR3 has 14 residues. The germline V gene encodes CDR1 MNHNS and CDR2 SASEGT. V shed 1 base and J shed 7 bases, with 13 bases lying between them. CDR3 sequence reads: CASSEVRGIVTQYF. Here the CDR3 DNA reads TGTGCCAGCAGTGAAGTGCGGGGTATAGTGACCCAGTACTTC.

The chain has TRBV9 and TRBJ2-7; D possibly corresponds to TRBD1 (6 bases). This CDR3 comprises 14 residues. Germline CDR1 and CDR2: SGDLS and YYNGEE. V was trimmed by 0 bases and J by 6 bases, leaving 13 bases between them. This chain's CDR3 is CASSVGGGWGEQYF. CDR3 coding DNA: TGTGCCAGCAGCGTAGGAGGGGGATGGGGCGAGCAGTACTTC.